Presented here are 2 T cell receptor beta chains from one specimen sequenced in a study of monozygotic twins with cystic fibrosis (dated by TCRdb to 2020 to 2023). To prepare the library, the immunoSEQ multiplex PCR assay was applied. TCRdb re-hosts the immuneACCESS table, in-frame sequences only. Its copies lack some clones; in the studies checked, an unresolved V gene accounts for under half of them, and the cause for the rest is not known. The sample data list about 36,000 clones, and about 80% of these were observed just once. Of the sample, around 1.7% falls within the top ten clones. The sample was blood. Receptors originate from a girl aged 2-10 years with cystic fibrosis.

The rearrangement uses TRBV6-6 and TRBJ2-2, with 7 positions matching TRBD2. Trimming cost V 1 base and J 6 bases; bases outside gene matches: 8. Per the germline V gene, CDR1 is MNHNY and CDR2 is SVGAGI (reference sequence). The CDR3 length is 16 residues. CDR3 bases: TGTGCCAGCAGTTACTTCCAGGGAGGGCTCGCCGGGGAGCTGTTTTTT. It encodes CASSYFQGGLAGELFF.

This sequence joins TRBV5-1 and TRBJ1-6; D perhaps matches TRBD1 (5 bases). CDR3 size: 16 residues. CDR1 and CDR2 (germline): SGHRS, YFSETQ. Deletions cut 4 bases from V and 9 bases from J, with 20 bases between. The CDR3 DNA follows: TGCGCCAGCAGCCCCCGGACCTTTCGCGGGGGTTCACCCCTCCACTTT. Translating gives CASSPRTFRGGSPLHF.